The 14 T cell receptor beta chains in this list originate from one sample, sequenced in a study of vaccination and CD4 T cells after COVID-19. The treatment: approximately nine-day PBMC culture with coronavirus spike peptide pools or control peptides (ViraFEST assay). The Oncomine TCR Beta short-read assay generated sequence data from the DNA of cultured CD4+ T cells. Each CDR3 protein is one row after TCRdb ran MiXCR on the PCR reads. The sample yields around 15,000 distinct CDR3 sequences, more than 55% seen once. Antigens of these TCRs are unknown. Source material: CD4+ T cells from blood, cultured in vitro. These receptors originate from a human donor who had recovered from COVID-19.

V usage is TRBV7-9 and J usage is TRBJ1-3; no firm D call. From germline, CDR1 is SEHNR and CDR2 FQNEAQ (reference sequence). The CDR3 is 13 amino acids. V dropped 7 bases and J dropped 0 bases, with 7 bases sitting between them. CDR3 residues: CASNVNSGNTIYF. The DNA for the CDR3 is TGTGCCAGCAACGTGAACTCTGGAAACACCATATATTTT.

This rearrangement joins TRBV4-1 to TRBJ1-4; a weak D match, TRBD1 (5 bases). CDR3 length: 14 residues. The V end was cut by 0 bases, the J end by 6 bases, with 8 bases between. CDR1 is MGHRA and CDR2 is YSYEKL in the germline V gene. The CDR3 reads CASSQDLGDEKLFF. The DNA of the CDR3 is TGCGCCAGCAGCCAAGATTTAGGGGATGAAAAACTGTTTTTT.

The chain links TRBV7-2 to TRBJ1-2; maybe TRBD1 (6 bases). The CDR3 loop spans 14 amino acids. The V gene lost 3 bases and the J gene lost 4 bases, with 12 bases spanning the gap. Germline V gene lookup returns CDR1 SGHTA and CDR2 FQGNSA. The DNA of the CDR3 is TGTGCCAGCAGCTTCGAACAGGGACTCTATGGCTACACCTTC. It is translated as CASSFEQGLYGYTF.

Here the CDR3 reads CSVGDSEQPQHF. The CDR3 DNA follows: TGCAGCGTGGGGGATTCCGAGCAGCCCCAGCATTTT. This chain connects TRBV29-1 to TRBJ1-5, with a tentative D call TRBD1 (5 bases). This CDR3 region has 12 residues. V dropped 6 bases and J dropped 7 bases, with 13 bases sitting between them. Germline CDR1 reads SQVTM; CDR2 reads ANQGSEA.

CDR3 bases: TGTGCCAGCAGCGCAGGCGGGGAGCTGTTTTTT. Residues: CASSAGGELFF. The chain employs TRBV7-8 and TRBJ2-2; D is uncertain. CDR1 is SGHVS, CDR2 FQNEAQ, per germline. The CDR3 spans 11 residues. V was trimmed by 5 bases and J by 7 bases, leaving 5 bases between them.

The table lists this clonotype with a few counts. The chain is built from TRBV19 and TRBJ2-1; no firm D call. Germline loops: CDR1 LNHDA, CDR2 SQIVND (reference sequence). The CDR3 is 11 amino acids. V was cut by 4 bases and J by 10 bases, with 8 bases left in between. CDR3 bases: TGTGCCAGTAGTAGTCTCTGGGAGCAGTTCTTC. It translates to CASSSLWEQFF.

This clonotype showed up just a few times. The chain joins TRBV2 to TRBJ1-2, with TRBD1 as a possible D gene (6 bases). The CDR3 is 16 amino acids. Germline lookup yields CDR1 SNHLY and CDR2 FYNNEI. With 2 bases removed from V and 3 bases from J, the gap between germline ends came to 16 bases. In nucleotides, the CDR3 is TGTGCCAGCAGTGAAAACAGGGTTGGCCTTTACTATGGCTACACCTTC. Its translation is CASSENRVGLYYGYTF.

The chain links TRBV7-9 to TRBJ2-7; no reliable D call. Germline assignment: CDR1 SEHNR and CDR2 FQNEAQ (reference sequence). Trimming took off 5 bases at V and 5 bases at J, with 19 bases between the two ends. The CDR3 length is 15 residues. The CDR3 DNA follows: TGTGCCAGCAGCCCGAAATACCGGGTAGGCCACGAGCAGTACTTC. This gives the protein CASSPKYRVGHEQYF.

This clonotype has more than one count but fewer than ten. This chain connects TRBV5-4 to TRBJ1-1, with D unclear. V lost 0 bases to trimming and J lost 7 bases, with 13 bases between them. The CDR3 loop spans 14 amino acids. Germline V CDR1 and CDR2: SGHNT, YYREEE (reference sequence). The CDR3 DNA reads TGTGCCAGCAGCTTGGGTGTCCCATCGATTGAAGCTTTCTTT. Its protein is CASSLGVPSIEAFF.

The chain is built from TRBV20-1 and TRBJ1-2; 7 positions agree with TRBD1. J gave up 0 bases and V 6 bases, and 7 bases lay outside the gene matches. Germline V gene lookup returns CDR1 DFQATT and CDR2 SNEGSKA (reference sequence). This CDR3 has 14 amino acids. CDR3 in DNA: TGCAGTGCAATGCAGGGGGAAGCTAACTATGGCTACACCTTC. Translation: CSAMQGEANYGYTF.

This clonotype was counted between two and nine times. The chain recombines TRBV6-1 with TRBJ2-3, with 7 bases fitting TRBD1. The germline CDR1 and CDR2 sequences are MNHNS and SASEGT. V shed 5 bases, J shed 0 bases, and the junction held 5 bases outside the gene matches. This CDR3 spans 15 amino acids. The CDR3 DNA reads as TGTGCCAGCAGTACCACAGGGGATAGCACAGATACGCAGTATTTT. The encoded protein is CASSTTGDSTDTQYF.

The gene calls are TRBV7-6 and TRBJ2-2; D not certain. V was trimmed by 7 bases and J by 7 bases, leaving 19 bases between them. Germline-derived CDR1 and CDR2 are SGHVS and FNYEAQ. CDR3 length: 15 residues. The CDR3 protein is CASTQGLVLDGELFF. CDR3 coding DNA: TGTGCCAGCACCCAAGGCCTCGTCCTCGACGGGGAGCTGTTTTTT.

Only one count was recorded for this clonotype. The chain has TRBV20-1 and TRBJ1-4, with a possible D match to TRBD1 (5 bases). Germline V gene lookup returns CDR1 DFQATT and CDR2 SNEGSKA (reference sequence). This CDR3 has 14 amino acids. Trimming removed 0 bases from V and 7 bases from J, with 12 bases in between. The DNA of the CDR3 is TGCAGTGCTAGAGATCCAGGGCAGGGTGAAAAACTGTTTTTT. Translating it yields CSARDPGQGEKLFF.

The chain carries TRBV6-5 and TRBJ1-1, with D perhaps TRBD1 (5 bases). Trimming took 0 bases from V and 0 from J, leaving 17 bases between them. The V gene's germline CDR1 is MNHEY and CDR2 SVGAGI. The CDR3 spans 18 residues. CDR3 sequence: CASSYSLQGELMNTEAFF. CDR3 nucleotides: TGTGCCAGCAGTTACTCGCTTCAGGGCGAGTTAATGAACACTGAAGCTTTCTTT.